This TCR beta chain was sequenced for a study of blood T cell repertoires in COVID-19 (dated by TCRdb to about 2020). As for the study more broadly: Samples from collaborators originated in the United States, Italy and Spain and spanned both the acute and convalescent phases of COVID-19. The prospective study material was composed of cDNA or gDNA derived from T cells, B-cell-depleted T cells, or PBMCs. Subjects who had been exposed to COVID-19, were actively infected with it, or had recovered from it provided the deeply sampled blood TCRbeta repertoires that made up the dataset. The repertoires were made available in a free public database intended to serve as a resource for research on the immune response to SARS-CoV-2. The samples were drawn from two sources: the first 160 participants of the ongoing ImmuneRACE study, and 1,200 or so subjects contributed by 6 global collaborators. A de-identified subject ID, COVID-19 status, age in years and sex were almost always included in the sample metadata. Where available, HLA class I and class II types were taken from metadata supplied by the sample provider and were not determined by assay-based typing. General conclusions and limits of the study: The quantity of clinical and demographic metadata differed by source and by participant and was supplied without curation.

Enrolling through a virtual design, the prospective study's participants ranged in age from roughly 18 to 100 years and lived across 20 to 30 United States geographic areas. To assign participants to cohorts, the prospective study relied on clinical history that participants themselves reported in a screening survey and a study questionnaire. Recovered participants in ImmuneRACE Cohort 3 were defined by two consecutive negative NP/OP PCR tests, clearance by a healthcare professional, or resolution of symptoms. In the prospective study, whole blood, serum and a nasopharyngeal or oropharyngeal swab were collected from each participant by mobile phlebotomists. Over a roughly 2-month period, participants in the prospective study had the option of providing additional blood draws and questionnaires. Blood samples from the prospective study were shipped frozen or at room temperature prior to DNA extraction.

Worth noting for this clone: Which antigen it targets is not known. No base quality information exists; no much larger clone differs at one position.

The germline V gene encodes CDR1 SGHKS and CDR2 YYEKEE (reference sequence). The CDR3 measures 13 amino acids from cysteine to phenylalanine. CDR3 DNA only is kept here, 39 bases in frame from base 1. Trimming takes 2 bases from V and 2 bases from J, and the germline ends sit 8 bases apart. TCRbeta CDR3 regions were amplified from genomic DNA using the immunoSEQ Assay, a bias-controlled multiplex PCR. The published analysis was carried out like this. Within the assay, amplification of reference gene primers was used to estimate how many nucleated cells each sample contained. To quantify the absolute abundance of each unique TCRbeta CDR3 rearrangement, sequence reads were collapsed and filtered. Productive Simpson clonality was computed per sample as the square root of Simpson's diversity index over productive rearrangements. The table was pulled from immuneACCESS by TCRdb, which kept in-frame rearrangements only. Such tables lose some clones; where checked, under half of the loss comes from unresolved V genes, and the rest has no known cause. V, J and clone size reflect that table, while D and trimming were determined from the DNA. The sample data list roughly 250,000 clones, and 80% to 90% of these were observed just once. Less than 2.5% of the sample comes from the top ten.

The V gene is TRBV5-5 and the J gene is TRBJ2-7, with TRBD2 as a weak D call on 6 bases. The specimen sequenced was PBMCs or T cells enriched from blood (not recorded which). The TCR sequence derives from a woman aged 50 to 60 who had recovered from COVID-19. The nucleotide sequence is TGTGCCAGCAGCTTTCGGACTACCTACGAGCAGTACTTC. Its protein reads: CASSFRTTYEQYF.